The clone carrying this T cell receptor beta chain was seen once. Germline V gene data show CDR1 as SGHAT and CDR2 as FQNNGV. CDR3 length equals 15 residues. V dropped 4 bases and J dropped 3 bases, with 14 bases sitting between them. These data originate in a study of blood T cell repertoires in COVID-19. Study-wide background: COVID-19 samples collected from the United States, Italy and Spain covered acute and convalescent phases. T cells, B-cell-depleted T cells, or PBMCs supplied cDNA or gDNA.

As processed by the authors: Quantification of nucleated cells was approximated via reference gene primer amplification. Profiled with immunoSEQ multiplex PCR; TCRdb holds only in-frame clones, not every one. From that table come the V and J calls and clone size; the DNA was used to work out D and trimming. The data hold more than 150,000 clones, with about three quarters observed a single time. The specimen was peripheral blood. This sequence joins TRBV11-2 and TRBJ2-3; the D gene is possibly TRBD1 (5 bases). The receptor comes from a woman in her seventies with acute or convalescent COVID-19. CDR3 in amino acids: CASSSWQQVTDTQYF. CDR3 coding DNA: TGTGCCAGCAGCTCGTGGCAACAGGTGACAGATACGCAGTATTTT.